This TCR beta chain was sequenced during a study of identical twins. Germline V gene sequence: CDR1 DFQATT, CDR2 SNEGSKA (reference sequence). CDR3 length equals 13 residues. The V gene end was trimmed by 5 bases and the J gene end by 3 bases; junction bases not matched to a gene: 5. Unique molecular identifiers were present on the cDNA, and a universal primer site came from template switching. TCRdb re-called the 5' RACE reads through MiXCR, storing one row per CDR3 protein. The sample lists some 760,000 distinct CDR3 sequences; about 20% were seen once. This clonotype was found a few times. These same data were also listed under a study on T cells expressing NK-cell markers. Per that paper: NKG2C+ dominant clonotypes from roughly 6 donors made up roughly 1.0-7.0% of CD8+ T cells. The CD3+CD56-NKG2C+ fraction was also led by these clonotypes in several donors. HCMV specificity was not established for the expanded NKG2C+ T cell clones.

Sequencing input: PBMCs. The chain couples TRBV20-1 to TRBJ2-3; 7 bases are a match to TRBD1. This TCR was sampled from a young woman in good health. CDR3 nucleotide sequence: TGCAGTGCTTGGGACAGAACTACAGATACGCAGTATTTT. This encodes CSAWDRTTDTQYF.